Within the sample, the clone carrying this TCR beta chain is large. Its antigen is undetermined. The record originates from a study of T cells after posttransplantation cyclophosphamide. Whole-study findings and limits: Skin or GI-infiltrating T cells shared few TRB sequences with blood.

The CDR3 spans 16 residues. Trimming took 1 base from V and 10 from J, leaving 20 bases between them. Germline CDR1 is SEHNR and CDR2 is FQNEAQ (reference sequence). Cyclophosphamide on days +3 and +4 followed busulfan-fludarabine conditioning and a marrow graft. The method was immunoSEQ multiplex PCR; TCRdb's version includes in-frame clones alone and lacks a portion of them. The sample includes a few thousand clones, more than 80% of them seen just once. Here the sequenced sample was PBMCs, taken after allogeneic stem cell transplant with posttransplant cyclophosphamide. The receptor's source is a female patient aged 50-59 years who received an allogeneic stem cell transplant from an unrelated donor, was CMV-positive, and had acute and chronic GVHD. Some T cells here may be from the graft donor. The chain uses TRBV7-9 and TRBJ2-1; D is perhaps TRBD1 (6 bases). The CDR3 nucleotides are TGTGCCAGCAGCTTAGATCTAACAGGGATCTCTGGGGAGCAGTTCTTC. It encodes CASSLDLTGISGEQFF.